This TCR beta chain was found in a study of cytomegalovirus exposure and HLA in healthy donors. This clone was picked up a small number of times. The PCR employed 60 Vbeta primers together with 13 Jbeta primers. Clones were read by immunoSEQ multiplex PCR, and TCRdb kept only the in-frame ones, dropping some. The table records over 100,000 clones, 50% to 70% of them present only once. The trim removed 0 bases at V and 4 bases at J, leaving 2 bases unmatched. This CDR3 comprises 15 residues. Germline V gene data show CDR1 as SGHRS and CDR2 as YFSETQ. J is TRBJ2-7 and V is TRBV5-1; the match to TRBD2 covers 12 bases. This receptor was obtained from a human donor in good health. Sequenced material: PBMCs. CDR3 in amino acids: CASSLDGLAGYEQYF. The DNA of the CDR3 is TGCGCCAGCAGCTTGGACGGACTAGCGGGATACGAGCAGTACTTC.